This T cell receptor (beta chain) was found in a study of cytomegalovirus exposure and HLA in healthy donors. Findings and caveats of the study: Most TCR sequences were rare, but some public TCRs occurred in many donors. According to a later analysis, donors in an Asian-associated ancestry cluster reportedly had fewer N-insertions than the roughly 670-donor mean. As a later analysis revealed, most CMV-associated TCR beta chains appeared HLA-restricted. Further analysis, carried out later, found HLA-associated TCR beta chains more clonally expanded than equally common other chains.

Germline assignment: CDR1 LGHNA and CDR2 YSLEER. This CDR3 contains 17 residues. The germline V and J ends were trimmed by 1 base and 0 bases, with 12 bases remaining between them. A remark on this clone: Its antigen is as yet unknown.

13 Jbeta primers and 60 Vbeta primers were used for the PCR. Produced via immunoSEQ multiplex PCR; TCRdb's table is partial and in-frame only. The data hold approximately 120,000 clones, with around 73% observed a single time. The sequence came from a man aged 35 to 55 in good health and CMV-seronegative. The sample consisted of PBMCs. The chain uses TRBV4-3 and TRBJ2-2; D gene ambiguous. Here the CDR3 DNA reads TGCGCCAGCAGCCAAGTCCCCGAGTCCCCGAACACCGGGGAGCTGTTTTTT. Residues: CASSQVPESPNTGELFF.